What follows describes a single TCR beta chain. These data come from a study of T cells after yellow fever vaccination. TCRdb called the 5' RACE reads again in MiXCR, with one record for every CDR3 protein. Of 300,000 to 350,000 distinct CDR3 sequences detected, about 4% appear once; the ten largest clones hold approximately 25%. The CDR3 spans 17 residues. V lost 4 bases, J lost 1 base, and 16 bases lay in between. Source: PBMCs, taken 5 days after the yellow fever booster vaccination. The receptor comes from a man between 18 and 29 years old who received the YFV17D yellow fever vaccine. The rearrangement links TRBV23-1 to TRBJ1-4; possibly TRBD1 for D (6 bases). TRBV23-1 is filed as an ORF, its function uncertain. The CDR3 reads CASSPGHCLLTNEKLFF. The CDR3 coding sequence is TGCGCCAGCAGTCCGGGACATTGCCTCTTAACTAATGAAAAACTGTTTTTT.